This passage covers 30 T cell receptor beta chains from one sample sequenced in a study of OX40 agonist ivuxolimab in advanced cancers. Produced via immunoSEQ multiplex PCR; TCRdb's table is partial and in-frame only. Of roughly 76,000 clones in the sample, around 80% were seen once. This specimen was CD4+ or CD8+ T cells sorted from blood, taken in a trial of the OX40 agonist ivuxolimab. Receptor source: an adult with an advanced solid tumor such as melanoma, head and neck, liver or kidney cancer.

The chain couples TRBV7-9 to TRBJ2-7; D call uncertain. Trimming stripped 5 bases from V and 1 base from J, with 12 bases between. The germline gives CDR1 SEHNR, CDR2 FQNEAQ (reference sequence). CDR3 size: 14 residues. DNA for the CDR3: TGTGCCAGCAGCCCCGTGGGCAAGTCCTACGAGCAGTACTTC. Amino acids: CASSPVGKSYEQYF.

V and J are TRBV7-6 and TRBJ2-5; either TRBD1 or TRBD2 may fit D (5 bases each). The CDR3 runs to 15 residues. With 3 bases removed from V and 3 bases from J, the gap between germline ends came to 14 bases. Per the germline V gene, CDR1 is SGHVS and CDR2 is FNYEAQ. The CDR3 nucleotides are TGTGCCAGCAGCTTCCCGGGACGTGGAAAAGAGACCCAGTACTTC. It codes for CASSFPGRGKETQYF.

V gene TRBV2 combines with J gene TRBJ1-6; D is uncertain. The ends were cut back, 7 bases at V and 8 bases at J, with 9 bases in the middle. This CDR3 is 12 amino acids long. Germline CDR1 reads SNHLY; CDR2 reads FYNNEI. The CDR3 here is CASNKRDSPLHF. CDR3 bases: TGTGCCAGCAATAAAAGGGATTCACCCCTCCACTTT.

V is TRBV11-2 and J is TRBJ2-3; TRBD2 aligns across 15 bases. Trimming cost V 0 bases and J 4 bases; bases outside gene matches: 2. Germline CDR1 is SGHAT and CDR2 is FQNNGV. The CDR3 sequence is 17 residues long. The CDR3 DNA is TGTGCCAGCAGCTTAGATAGGACTAGCGGGGGGGCAGATACGCAGTATTTT. Its protein is CASSLDRTSGGADTQYF.

This clone is a singleton in its sample. CDR3 sequence: CASSHPAGDVAEAFF. CDR3 sequence (DNA): TGCGCCAGCAGCCACCCAGCGGGGGATGTGGCTGAAGCTTTCTTT. The chain has TRBV4-1 and TRBJ1-1; tentative D call: TRBD1 (5 bases). The CDR3 spans 15 residues. CDR1 is MGHRA and CDR2 is YSYEKL in the germline V gene. The V gene lost 3 bases and the J gene lost 6 bases, with 17 bases spanning the gap.

The chain has TRBV7-2 and TRBJ1-5; D unresolved. This CDR3 comprises 13 residues. Per the germline V gene, CDR1 is SGHTA and CDR2 is FQGNSA. With 1 base removed from V and 5 bases from J, the gap between germline ends came to 6 bases. This chain's CDR3 is CASSLGWDQPQHF. The CDR3 nucleotides read TGTGCCAGCAGCTTAGGTTGGGATCAGCCCCAGCATTTT.

This rearrangement joins TRBV7-6 to TRBJ2-5, with 7 bases that match TRBD2. From germline, CDR1 is SGHVS and CDR2 FNYEAQ. This CDR3 contains 15 residues. V lost 2 bases to trimming and J lost 5 bases; unmatched junction nucleotides: 8. CDR3 region: CASSLLGGVRETQYF. The CDR3 DNA sequence: TGTGCCAGCAGCTTATTGGGGGGGGTAAGGGAGACCCAGTACTTC.

The chain carries TRBV18 and TRBJ1-1, with 9 nucleotides matching TRBD1. The J segment lost 3 bases and the V segment lost 3 bases, leaving 2 bases of the junction unmatched. The CDR3 is 14 amino acids. CDR1 is KGHSH, CDR2 LQKENI, per germline. The CDR3 DNA reads as TGTGCCAGCTCACCGGACAGGGGATACACTGAAGCTTTCTTT. It is translated as CASSPDRGYTEAFF.

This rearrangement joins TRBV18 to TRBJ1-2; a weak D match, TRBD1 (5 bases). This CDR3 is 14 amino acids long. V lost 2 bases to trimming and J lost 4 bases, with 11 bases between them. Germline CDR1 is KGHSH and CDR2 is LQKENI. CDR3 DNA sequence: TGTGCCAGCTCACCAGGAACAGGCCGCTATGGCTACACCTTC. The encoded protein is CASSPGTGRYGYTF.

The chain recombines TRBV5-4 with TRBJ1-1; 10 bases map to TRBD1. The CDR3 covers 14 residues. In germline, CDR1 is SGHNT, CDR2 YYREEE (reference sequence). V shed 4 bases, J shed 5 bases, and the junction held 5 bases outside the gene matches. The chain's CDR3 is CASSDRDRGTEAFF. The CDR3 nucleotides are TGTGCCAGCAGCGACCGGGACAGGGGAACTGAAGCTTTCTTT.

J is TRBJ2-7 and V is TRBV7-3, with D perhaps TRBD2 (5 bases). V was trimmed by 5 bases and J by 1 base, leaving 9 bases between them. The CDR3 sequence is 13 residues long. CDR1 is SGHTA and CDR2 is FQGTGA in the germline V gene. The CDR3 DNA is TGTGCCAGCAGCGGCCCGGGGTCCTACGAGCAGTACTTC. Protein sequence: CASSGPGSYEQYF.

This clone was seen more than once but under ten times. The V and J genes are TRBV29-1 and TRBJ1-2; no clear D gene. The germline CDR1 and CDR2 sequences are SQVTM and ANQGSEA. CDR3 length: 15 residues. Trimming removed 4 bases from V and 5 bases from J, with 20 bases in between. As DNA, the CDR3 is TGCAGCGTTGGTTACACAGCGGATTTATTGTATGGCTACACCTTC. This sequence encodes CSVGYTADLLYGYTF.

This chain connects TRBV18 to TRBJ1-2; 8 bases are shared with TRBD1. The CDR3 length is 14 residues. CDR1 KGHSH and CDR2 LQKENI come from the germline V gene. V trimming: 3 bases; J trimming: 6 bases; junction bases outside the gene matches: 6. As DNA, the CDR3 is TGTGCCAGCTCACCGATGGACAGGGCAAATGGCTACACCTTC. Amino acids: CASSPMDRANGYTF.

The CDR3 region has the DNA TGTGCCAGCAGCCAAGAAGCGTCCCCCCGGGAGACCCAGTACTTC. Its protein is CASSQEASPRETQYF. The V and J genes are TRBV14 and TRBJ2-5; D is unresolved. Trimming removed 0 bases at V and 5 bases at J, with 13 bases between. The CDR3 totals 15 residues. CDR1 is SGHDN and CDR2 is FVKESK in the germline V gene.

This clone has just one count. This sequence joins TRBV29-1 and TRBJ2-5; 7 bases map to TRBD2. The J segment lost 4 bases and the V segment lost 6 bases, leaving 8 bases of the junction unmatched. Germline V gene sequence: CDR1 SQVTM, CDR2 ANQGSEA. This CDR3 region has 13 residues. The CDR3 loop is CSVGGGRRETQYF. The CDR3 nucleotides are TGCAGCGTCGGGGGAGGGAGAAGAGAGACCCAGTACTTC.

This rearrangement joins TRBV9 to TRBJ2-1; 7 bases agree with TRBD2. Looked up from germline, CDR1 is SGDLS and CDR2 is YYNGEE. The V and J ends lost 2 bases and 5 bases, in that order; junction bases with no gene match: 4. The CDR3 covers 14 residues. Written as DNA, the CDR3 is TGTGCCAGCAGCGTCGGGACTACCGACAATGAGCAGTTCTTC. The encoded protein is CASSVGTTDNEQFF. The full variable domain, its missing parts supplied by reference TRBV9 and TRBJ2-1, is DSGVTQTPKHLITATGQRVTLRCSPRSGDLSVYWYQQSLDQGLQFLIQYYNGEERAKGNILERFSAQQFPDLHSELNLSSLELGDSALYFCASSVGTTDNEQFFGPGTRLTVL.

The rearrangement joins TRBV5-4 to TRBJ1-2; 8 nucleotides line up with TRBD1. The CDR3 spans 16 residues. Germline V lookup: CDR1 SGHNT, CDR2 YYREEE (reference sequence). V dropped 1 base and J dropped 4; count of bases not matched to a gene: 9. The CDR3: CASSLSGQDHIYGYTF. In nucleotides, the CDR3 is TGTGCCAGCAGCTTGTCGGGACAGGACCACATCTATGGCTACACCTTC.

The chain has TRBV14 and TRBJ1-2, with 10 bases fitting TRBD1. V trimming: 6 bases; J trimming: 5 bases; junction bases outside the gene matches: 6. The CDR3 sequence is 14 residues long. Per germline, CDR1 SGHDN and CDR2 FVKESK. In nucleotides, the CDR3 is TGTGCCAGCAGTCCCCGGACAGGGGGATATGGCTACACCTTC. This encodes CASSPRTGGYGYTF.

This clone has a single count. V usage is TRBV6-5 and J usage is TRBJ2-7; D possibly uses TRBD1 or TRBD2 (6 bases each). V shed 4 bases and J shed 5 bases, with 15 bases lying between them. The CDR3 has 14 amino acids. Germline V gives CDR1 MNHEY, CDR2 SVGAGI. CDR3 in amino acids: CASSWIERGDEQYF. The CDR3 nucleotides are TGTGCCAGCAGTTGGATCGAAAGGGGGGACGAGCAGTACTTC.

The chain has TRBV7-2 and TRBJ1-6, with a tentative D call TRBD1 (5 bases). V lost 1 base and J lost 9, with 13 bases in between. There are 15 residues in the CDR3. Per germline, CDR1 SGHTA and CDR2 FQGNSA. DNA for the CDR3: TGTGCCAGCAGCTTAGGACAGTTCGGGTCTTCACCCCTCCACTTT. Amino acids: CASSLGQFGSSPLHF.

The chain recombines TRBV9 with TRBJ1-2, with D uncertain. V lost 3 bases and J lost 6, with 3 bases in between. Germline lookup yields CDR1 SGDLS and CDR2 YYNGEE. The CDR3 has 10 residues. CDR3 bases: TGTGCCAGCAGCGCTGATGGCTACACCTTC. It is translated as CASSADGYTF.

The rearrangement uses TRBV6-5 and TRBJ1-6; tentatively, D is TRBD1 (5 bases). Trimming shortened V by 6 bases and J by 13 bases, and 13 bases separated the two germline ends. The CDR3 spans 12 residues. Per germline, CDR1 MNHEY and CDR2 SVGAGI. This CDR3 is CASSMTVTPLHF. In nucleotides, the CDR3 is TGTGCCAGCAGCATGACAGTCACTCCCCTCCACTTT.

This clone was picked up a small number of times. This rearrangement joins TRBV5-1 to TRBJ1-1, with 7 bases aligning to TRBD1. The V and J ends lost 8 bases and 7 bases, in that order; junction bases with no gene match: 14. Germline loops: CDR1 SGHRS, CDR2 YFSETQ. The CDR3 has 14 residues. The CDR3 loop reads CASLQGPTAIEAFF. The CDR3 DNA reads TGCGCCAGTTTACAGGGGCCCACGGCTATTGAAGCTTTCTTT.

The V gene is TRBV11-2, the J gene TRBJ2-2; possibly TRBD1 for D (5 bases). Trimming took off 6 bases at V and 4 bases at J, with 15 bases between the two ends. Looked up from germline, CDR1 is SGHAT and CDR2 is FQNNGV. The length of the CDR3 is 15 residues. This CDR3 reads CASSPFQGGTGELFF. The CDR3 DNA is TGTGCCAGCAGTCCCTTTCAGGGCGGCACCGGGGAGCTGTTTTTT.

This clone turned up a few times. This chain links TRBV19 with TRBJ1-1, with D tentatively TRBD1 (5 bases). V gave up 3 bases and J gave up 4 bases, with 15 bases separating them. This CDR3 comprises 15 residues. Per germline, CDR1 LNHDA and CDR2 SQIVND (reference sequence). CDR3 protein: CASSMVGGRSTEAFF. The CDR3 nucleotides are TGTGCCAGTAGTATGGTTGGGGGGAGGAGCACTGAAGCTTTCTTT.

The J gene is TRBJ2-3, the V gene TRBV11-3, with TRBD1 identical over 8 bases. Losses at the gene ends were 3 bases for V and 1 base for J; bases not matched to a gene: 3. CDR3 length: 15 residues. Germline assignment: CDR1 SGHNT and CDR2 YENEEA. The CDR3 DNA is TGTGCCAGCAGCTTCGGGGGACAGGGCACAGATACGCAGTATTTT. Its protein product is CASSFGGQGTDTQYF.

The chain carries TRBV4-1 and TRBJ2-3; D unresolved. Trimming left V 5 bases short and J 4 bases short, with 19 bases between. Germline CDR1 and CDR2: MGHRA and YSYEKL. CDR3 length: 16 residues. The CDR3 DNA sequence: TGCGCCAGCAGCGAGAGACCGGCTTTAGTCGCAGATACGCAGTATTTT. Protein product: CASSERPALVADTQYF.

The J gene is TRBJ1-4, the V gene TRBV6-5, with TRBD1 as a possible D gene (6 bases). The V and J ends lost 6 bases and 8 bases respectively, with 19 bases between them. The CDR3 loop spans 15 amino acids. In germline, CDR1 is MNHEY, CDR2 SVGAGI. This CDR3 reads CASRRTGGLGEKLFF. CDR3 in DNA: TGTGCCAGCAGACGAACGGGGGGCCTGGGGGAAAAACTGTTTTTT.

This chain uses TRBV9 with TRBJ1-1; TRBD1 matches at 9 bases. With V trimmed by 3 bases and J by 7 bases, 7 bases remained unmatched. Per germline, CDR1 SGDLS and CDR2 YYNGEE. The CDR3 totals 14 residues. CDR3 protein: CASSASGTGREAFF. CDR3 nucleotide sequence: TGTGCCAGCAGCGCCTCCGGGACAGGGCGTGAAGCTTTCTTT.

This clone appeared a few times. The rearrangement joins TRBV6-6 to TRBJ1-2; the D gene is possibly TRBD1 (6 bases). Trimming stripped 11 bases from V and 3 bases from J, with 10 bases between. The CDR3 totals 11 residues. CDR1 is MNHNY, CDR2 SVGAGI, per germline (reference sequence). The CDR3 region has the DNA TGTGCCTGCCGACAGGACTATGGCTACACCTTC. Protein sequence: CACRQDYGYTF.